This TCR beta chain was documented in a study of regulatory T cells in long-lasting Graves disease. Sequencing libraries for TCR beta were prepared with iRepertoire HTBI primers and Arm-PCR of CDR3 regions. TCRdb reprocessed the multiplex PCR reads via MiXCR and lists one record per CDR3 protein. The table includes roughly 350,000 distinct CDR3 sequences, around 15% detected once. This CDR3 comprises 15 residues. The V end was cut by 3 bases, the J end by 5 bases, with 11 bases between. CDR1 is KGHSH and CDR2 is LQKENI in the germline V gene. Sample time point: newly diagnosed GD, antithyroid drugs for less than 3 months. TCR sequences were obtained from RNA taken from PBMCs. The sample also formed part of further work on T cells in Graves' hyperthyroidism and ophthalmopathy.

The receptor was derived from a woman aged 18-29 years with Graves disease. Source: peripheral blood mononuclear cells (PBMCs), taken at new diagnosis, from a patient treated with antithyroid drugs. This sequence joins TRBV18 and TRBJ1-6; D is possibly TRBD1 (6 bases). CDR3 nucleotide sequence: TGTGCCAGCTCACCGACGACAGGAAATAATTCACCCCTCCACTTT. It codes for CASSPTTGNNSPLHF. The complete variable domain, with remaining parts taken from reference TRBV18 and TRBJ1-6, reads NAGVMQNPRHLVRRRGQEARLRCSPMKGHSHVYWYRQLPEEGLKFMVYLQKENIIDESGMPKERFSAEFPKEGPSILRIQQVVRGDSAAYFCASSPTTGNNSPLHFGNGTRLTVT.